This TCR beta chain was sequenced for a study of T-cell reconstitution after alpha-beta-depleted transplantation in children. The length of the CDR3 is 14 residues. Trimming cost V 1 base and J 9 bases; bases outside gene matches: 2. CDR1 and CDR2 (germline): MGHRA, YSYEKL. This sample's TCRbeta library carried unique molecular identifier barcodes. TCRdb re-called the PCR reads with MiXCR, one entry per CDR3 protein. The table includes some 290,000 distinct CDR3 sequences, 9.9% detected once. This clonotype was recorded at least ten times. The material was PBMCs from the stem cell graft donor, obtained from the stem cell graft. The chain carries TRBV4-1 and TRBJ1-6; TRBD1 matches at 8 bases. The clonotype was recovered from a human donor who donated a stem cell graft to a child with SCID. The CDR3 sequence is CASSQGTGLSPLHF. The CDR3 DNA reads as TGCGCCAGCAGCCAAGGGACAGGGCTTTCACCCCTCCACTTT.